Below are 20 T cell receptor beta chains sequenced from a single sample in a study of breast tumors, draining lymph nodes, adjacent tissues. Axillary draining lymph nodes of breast cancer patients supplied the node samples. A single record per CDR3 protein comes from TCRdb applying MiXCR to the multiplex PCR reads. Seen here are about 200,000 distinct CDR3 sequences, around a third observed once, and the top ten hold around 4.5%. Source material: axillary lymph node tissue. These receptors were obtained from a female donor with breast cancer. Some clones in this sample may be carry-over from other donors' samples.

V usage is TRBV11-2 and J usage is TRBJ1-2, with D possibly being TRBD1 (6 bases). Between the trimmed V and J ends, which lost 4 bases and 7 bases, there was a span of 19 bases. Germline V gene lookup returns CDR1 SGHAT and CDR2 FQNNGV. The CDR3 has 15 amino acids. The CDR3 sequence is CASSWTQGLACGYTF. CDR3 sequence (DNA): TGTGCCAGCAGCTGGACCCAGGGGCTTGCCTGTGGCTACACCTTC. The variable domain in full, completed from reference TRBV11-2 and TRBJ1-2, reads EAGVAQSPRYKIIEKRQSVAFWCNPISGHATLYWYQQILGQGPKLLIQFQNNGVVDDSQLPKDRFSAERLKGVDSTLKIQPAKLEDSAVYLCASSWTQGLACGYTFGSGTRLTVV.

The rearrangement links TRBV30 to TRBJ2-5; TRBD2 might be the D (6 bases). The CDR3 spans 15 residues. V was pared by 0 bases and J by 0 bases, with 11 bases between. Germline-derived CDR1 and CDR2 are GTSNPN and SVGIG (reference sequence). CDR3 sequence: CAWSVLGDYQETQYF. The CDR3 bases are TGTGCCTGGAGTGTACTGGGGGACTACCAAGAGACCCAGTACTTC.

This clonotype occurred many times. The chain carries TRBV20-1 and TRBJ2-7, with D perhaps matching TRBD2 (5 bases). CDR3 length: 12 residues. Trimming pared 1 base from V and 3 bases from J, leaving 7 bases between. The germline gives CDR1 DFQATT, CDR2 SNEGSKA (reference sequence). The CDR3 DNA sequence: TGCAGTGCTAGAGGAGGGCTCTACGAGCAGTACTTC. This sequence encodes CSARGGLYEQYF.

Ten or more counts support this clonotype. The chain has TRBV30 and TRBJ1-5; maybe TRBD1 (6 bases). Germline-derived CDR1 and CDR2 are GTSNPN and SVGIG (reference sequence). The V gene lost 3 bases and the J gene lost 2 bases, with 17 bases spanning the gap. This CDR3 region has 16 residues. CDR3 sequence reads: CAWREGGYGGNQPQHF. CDR3 nucleotide sequence: TGTGCCTGGAGGGAAGGGGGATATGGTGGCAATCAGCCCCAGCATTTT.

This clonotype was counted at least ten times. V and J are TRBV9 and TRBJ2-1; D is unresolved. The germline V gene encodes CDR1 SGDLS and CDR2 YYNGEE. V lost 0 bases and J 8 bases, leaving 12 bases between the germline ends. The CDR3 totals 14 residues. CDR3 sequence: CASSVALGSDEQFF. In DNA, the CDR3 is TGTGCCAGCAGCGTAGCGTTGGGTTCCGATGAGCAGTTCTTC. Supplemented by reference TRBV9 and TRBJ2-1, the full variable domain reads DSGVTQTPKHLITATGQRVTLRCSPRSGDLSVYWYQQSLDQGLQFLIQYYNGEERAKGNILERFSAQQFPDLHSELNLSSLELGDSALYFCASSVALGSDEQFFGPGTRLTVL.

This clonotype was counted at least ten times. The rearrangement links TRBV5-4 to TRBJ2-7; possibly TRBD1 for D (6 bases). The V gene's germline CDR1 is SGHNT and CDR2 YYREEE (reference sequence). Trimming removed 0 bases at V and 5 bases at J, with 9 bases between. The CDR3 consists of 13 residues. DNA of the CDR3: TGTGCCAGCAGCTTGGCAGGGGCCCACGAGCAGTACTTC. Translation: CASSLAGAHEQYF. Complete variable domain (other parts from reference TRBV5-4 and TRBJ2-7): ETGVTQSPTHLIKTRGQQVTLRCSSQSGHNTVSWYQQALGQGPQFIFQYYREEENGRGNFPPRFSGLQFPNYSSELNVNALELDDSALYLCASSLAGAHEQYFGPGTRLTVT.

The chain is built from TRBV7-9 and TRBJ2-3; the D gene is possibly TRBD2 (5 bases). The germline V gene has CDR1 SEHNR and CDR2 FQNEAQ (reference sequence). The V end was cut by 5 bases, the J end by 4 bases, with 10 bases between. There are 13 residues in the CDR3. CDR3 amino acids: CASSVGEADTQYF. CDR3 DNA sequence: TGTGCCAGCAGCGTGGGAGAGGCAGATACGCAGTATTTT.

The chain employs TRBV9 and TRBJ2-1; 9 positions match TRBD1. Germline loops: CDR1 SGDLS, CDR2 YYNGEE. The CDR3 extends over 16 amino acids. The trim removed 4 bases at V and 14 bases at J, leaving 19 bases unmatched. The CDR3 DNA reads as TGTGCCAGCAGCCTGGGACAGGGCGGGTACCCACCCCCGGAGTTCTTC. Its translation: CASSLGQGGYPPPEFF. The variable domain in full, completed from reference TRBV9 and TRBJ2-1, reads DSGVTQTPKHLITATGQRVTLRCSPRSGDLSVYWYQQSLDQGLQFLIQYYNGEERAKGNILERFSAQQFPDLHSELNLSSLELGDSALYFCASSLGQGGYPPPEFFGPGTRLTVL.

This clonotype showed up many times. The CDR3 loop reads CASSPRTGPSLDEQYF. The DNA for the CDR3 is TGTGCCAGCTCACCAAGGACAGGGCCATCGTTGGACGAGCAGTACTTC. V usage is TRBV18 and J usage is TRBJ2-7; 8 positions agree with TRBD1. There are 16 residues in the CDR3. Germline-derived CDR1 and CDR2 are KGHSH and LQKENI. V shed 2 bases, J shed 5 bases, and the junction held 11 bases outside the gene matches.

This clonotype was seen many times. This chain links TRBV6-5 with TRBJ1-2, with D possibly matching TRBD1 (5 bases). The ends were cut back, 6 bases at V and 8 bases at J, with 28 bases in the middle. CDR3 size: 17 residues. From germline, CDR1 is MNHEY and CDR2 SVGAGI. The CDR3 sequence: CASRLQAGQGLFGGYTF. The CDR3 nucleotides read TGTGCCAGCAGACTCCAAGCCGGGCAGGGCCTTTTTGGCGGCTACACCTTC.

This clonotype was picked up many times. The chain links TRBV5-1 to TRBJ2-7; perhaps TRBD2 as D (7 bases). With 4 bases removed from V and 2 bases from J, the gap between germline ends came to 19 bases. The CDR3 is made up of 16 amino acids. Germline CDR1 is SGHRS and CDR2 is YFSETQ. CDR3 DNA sequence: TGCGCCAGCAGCCCCCAGGGAGGCGGGGGCACCTACGAGCAGTACTTC. Encoded protein: CASSPQGGGGTYEQYF.

This clonotype has a count of ten or more. The rearrangement uses TRBV3-1 and TRBJ2-7; TRBD2 agrees at 15 bases. The CDR3 loop spans 17 amino acids. CDR1 and CDR2 (germline): LGHDT, YNNKEL (reference sequence). Unmatched junction bases numbered 10, after V lost 4 bases and J lost 6 bases. CDR3 coding DNA: TGTGCCAGCAGCCCAGGGACTAGCGGGGGGCTCCTTTCCGAGCAGTACTTC. This codes for CASSPGTSGGLLSEQYF.

In its sample, this clonotype was seen many times. The rearrangement joins TRBV9 to TRBJ1-5; no reliable D call. The V end lost 0 bases, the J end lost 4 bases, and 11 bases lay between the germline ends. The CDR3 is made up of 15 amino acids. CDR1 and CDR2 from the germline V gene are SGDLS and YYNGEE. CDR3 in amino acids: CASSVVPPRNQPQHF. The DNA for the CDR3 is TGTGCCAGCAGCGTAGTCCCCCCTAGGAATCAGCCCCAGCATTTT.

To note about this clonotype: A much larger clone differs by one base, so this may be a read error. The chain links TRBV6-5 to TRBJ1-4; D remains unclear. Germline CDR1 is MNHEY and CDR2 is SVGAGI. The CDR3 has 13 residues. V dropped 6 bases and J dropped 4 bases, with 9 bases sitting between them. CDR3: CASRRRYNEKLFF. The CDR3 DNA follows: TGTGCCAGCAGAAGAAGGTATAATGAAAAACTGTTTTTT.

This clonotype was detected many times. The chain combines TRBV2 with TRBJ1-2; 11 bases agree with TRBD1. The trim removed 3 bases at V and 5 bases at J, leaving 2 bases unmatched. There are 14 residues in the CDR3. CDR1 and CDR2 (germline): SNHLY, FYNNEI. The CDR3 is CASSEDRGRYGYTF. As DNA, the CDR3 is TGTGCCAGCAGTGAGGACAGGGGGCGATATGGCTACACCTTC.

This clonotype was seen many times. V usage is TRBV6-1 and J usage is TRBJ1-2; D call uncertain. The ends were cut back, 2 bases at V and 6 bases at J, with 16 bases in the middle. This CDR3 region has 15 residues. Germline loops: CDR1 MNHNS, CDR2 SASEGT. The CDR3 region has the DNA TGTGCCAGCAGTGAACGCCGGGAGGGTTTTGATGGCTACACCTTC. Translating gives CASSERREGFDGYTF.

As to this clonotype: It may be a read error: a sequence one base away is much more abundant. This chain links TRBV11-2 with TRBJ2-7; the D call may be TRBD1 or TRBD2 (6 bases each). The germline V and J ends were trimmed by 7 bases and 6 bases, with 16 bases remaining between them. Germline loops: CDR1 SGHAT, CDR2 FQNNGV. This CDR3 spans 13 amino acids. The CDR3 reads CASTSRGDPEQYF. DNA of the CDR3: TGTGCCAGCACCTCAAGGGGGGACCCCGAGCAGTACTTC.

This clonotype was picked up a small number of times. A much larger clone lies a single base off, so this may be a read error. The chain links TRBV5-5 to TRBJ2-1; TRBD2 agrees at 9 bases. The CDR3 spans 16 residues. V gave up 1 base and J gave up 7 bases; unmatched junction bases: 9. Germline V gene data show CDR1 as SGHKS and CDR2 as YYEKEE (reference sequence). CDR3 in amino acids: CASSLQLATSGNEQFF. CDR3 in DNA: TGTGCCAGCAGCTTGCAGTTGGCGACTAGCGGAAATGAGCAGTTCTTC.

To note about this clonotype: This sequence may be a read error, since a much larger clone differs from it by one base. The chain recombines TRBV30 with TRBJ2-5, with a weak D call TRBD2 (6 bases). This CDR3 contains 13 residues. The germline V gene has CDR1 GTSNPN and CDR2 SVGIG (reference sequence). CDR3 nucleotide sequence: TGTGCCTGGAGTCCCCCAAATCGGGAGACCCAGCACTTC. Translated: CAWSPPNRETQHF. The whole variable domain, remainder taken from reference TRBV30 and TRBJ2-5, is SQTIHQWPATLVQPVGSPLSLECTVEGTSNPNLYWYRQAAGRGLQLLFYSVGIGQISSEVPQNLSASRPQDRQFILSSKKLLLSDSGFYLCAWSPPNRETQHFGPGTRLLVL.

The chain links TRBV6-2 or TRBV6-3 to TRBJ1-1, with a tentative D call TRBD1 (5 bases). The CDR3 totals 14 residues. Germline CDR1 MNHEY, CDR2 SVGEGT. Trimming left V 2 bases short and J 4 bases short, with 11 bases between. The CDR3 protein is CASSYRRGGTEAFF. The CDR3, as DNA: TGTGCCAGCAGTTACAGGAGGGGAGGCACTGAAGCTTTCTTT.